The 5 T cell receptor beta chains listed next were all sequenced from one sample in a study of CD8+ T cells in alopecia areata. The treatment was: oral pan-JAK inhibitor, 5-10 mg twice daily. cDNA prepared by RNA extraction and subsequent reverse transcription served as the template for sequencing. Assay: immunoSEQ multiplex PCR; the TCRdb copy retains only in-frame clones and omits some. The top ten clones hold about 3.5% of a sample with over 150,000 clones, about three fifths of them seen once. The starting material was CD4+ T cells sorted from blood, obtained at week 4, from a patient treated with tofacitinib. The source of these receptors is a human donor with alopecia areata.

The J gene is TRBJ2-1, the V gene TRBV30; possibly TRBD1 for D (5 bases). The CDR3 is made up of 15 amino acids. V lost 0 bases to trimming and J lost 0 bases, with 9 bases between them. CDR1 is GTSNPN, CDR2 SVGIG, per germline (reference sequence). CDR3: CAWSVGVSSYNEQFF. CDR3 nucleotide sequence: TGTGCCTGGAGTGTAGGGGTATCCTCCTACAATGAGCAGTTCTTC.

The chain combines TRBV23-1 with TRBJ2-1; a weak D match, TRBD2 (5 bases). TRBV23-1 is an ORF for which the function is uncertain. Trimming took 2 bases from V and 2 from J, leaving 25 bases between them. The CDR3 length is 20 residues. CDR3 sequence (DNA): TGCGCCAGCAGTCAAGTAGGTGTTAGCTCCGGGAACCTGGCCTACAATGAGCAGTTCTTC. It specifies CASSQVGVSSGNLAYNEQFF.

The J gene is TRBJ2-1, the V gene TRBV5-4; D remains ambiguous. CDR1 and CDR2 (germline): SGHNT, YYREEE (reference sequence). Trimming stripped 2 bases from V and 1 base from J, with 13 bases between. The CDR3 has 16 amino acids. CDR3 in DNA: TGTGCCAGCAGCTTTTCTGCAGGAAAATCCTACAATGAGCAGTTCTTC. Translation: CASSFSAGKSYNEQFF.

The chain has TRBV7-2 and TRBJ2-3; D is ambiguous. This CDR3 is built from 15 residues. V was cut by 1 base and J by 4 bases, with 12 bases left in between. Germline V gene sequence: CDR1 SGHTA, CDR2 FQGNSA. The CDR3 nucleotides are TGTGCCAGCAGCTTAGACCTCGGGCCCCCAGATACGCAGTATTTT. Translation gives CASSLDLGPPDTQYF. Filled out from reference TRBV7-2 and TRBJ2-3, the complete variable domain reads GAGVSQSPSNKVTEKGKDVELRCDPISGHTALYWYRQSLGQGLEFLIYFQGNSAPDKSGLPSDRFSAERTGGSVSTLTIQRTQQEDSAVYLCASSLDLGPPDTQYFGPGTRLTVL.

This clone has a single count. The V gene is TRBV30, the J gene TRBJ1-5; D remains ambiguous. The CDR3 contains 13 residues. From germline, CDR1 is GTSNPN and CDR2 SVGIG (reference sequence). V was shortened by 3 bases and J by 7 bases, with 13 bases between the two germline ends. The CDR3 loop is CAWSLGWVQPQHF. The DNA of the CDR3 is TGTGCCTGGAGCCTAGGGTGGGTCCAGCCCCAGCATTTT. Looking up the rest from reference TRBV30 and TRBJ1-5 gives the full variable domain: SQTIHQWPATLVQPVGSPLSLECTVEGTSNPNLYWYRQAAGRGLQLLFYSVGIGQISSEVPQNLSASRPQDRQFILSSKKLLLSDSGFYLCAWSLGWVQPQHFGDGTRLSIL.